The 21 T cell receptor beta chains in this list originate from one sample, sequenced in a study of cytomegalovirus exposure and HLA in healthy donors. The PCR was carried out with 60 Vbeta primers and 13 Jbeta primers. Measured with immunoSEQ multiplex PCR; TCRdb has only the in-frame clones, and not every one. Of some 150,000 clones detected, approximately 76% appear once; the ten largest clones hold 1.3% to 1.5%. The sample consisted of PBMCs. These receptors originate from a man aged 60 to 75 in good health and CMV-seronegative.

V and J are TRBV11-2 and TRBJ2-2; perhaps TRBD2 as D (6 bases). The ends were cut back, 1 base at V and 4 bases at J, with 13 bases in the middle. The CDR3 contains 16 residues. Germline CDR1 and CDR2: SGHAT and FQNNGV. Here the CDR3 DNA reads TGTGCCAGCAGCTTAGGGGGTAGCGGCCTCACCGGGGAGCTGTTTTTT. This translates into CASSLGGSGLTGELFF.

Notes on this clone: The junction and the germline gene differ at one end; a read error may be behind it. This chain uses TRBV7-9 with TRBJ2-1, with 11 nucleotides matching TRBD1. The CDR3 contains 16 residues. Germline CDR1 and CDR2: SEHNR and FQNEAQ (reference sequence). CDR3 sequence: CSSRFNPGQGDNEQFF. CDR3 sequence (DNA): TGTTCCAGCAGATTCAACCCGGGACAGGGGGACAATGAGCAGTTCTTC.

The V call is TRBV29-1, the J call TRBJ2-6, with a tentative D call TRBD1 (6 bases). Looked up from germline, CDR1 is SQVTM and CDR2 is ANQGSEA. The CDR3 sequence is 15 residues long. V gave up 7 bases and J gave up 0 bases, with 13 bases separating them. CDR3 sequence reads: CSALRDNSGANVLTF. CDR3 nucleotide sequence: TGCAGCGCCCTCCGGGACAACTCTGGGGCCAACGTCCTGACTTTC.

J is TRBJ2-2 and V is TRBV2, with 7 bases matching TRBD2. V lost 10 bases, J lost 6 bases, and 8 bases stayed unmatched. This CDR3 is 13 amino acids long. Germline assignment: CDR1 SNHLY and CDR2 FYNNEI. The CDR3 bases are TGTGCCACTAAGGGACTAAGTGCCGGGGAGCTGTTTTTT. Translating gives CATKGLSAGELFF. Filled out from reference TRBV2 and TRBJ2-2, the complete variable domain reads EPEVTQTPSHQVTQMGQEVILRCVPISNHLYFYWYRQILGQKVEFLVSFYNNEISEKSEIFDDQFSVERPDGSNFTLKIRSTKLEDSAMYFCATKGLSAGELFFGEGSRLTVL.

The chain links TRBV29-1 to TRBJ2-5; D might be TRBD2 (5 bases). The V gene lost 4 bases and the J gene lost 0 bases, with 9 bases spanning the gap. In germline, CDR1 is SQVTM, CDR2 ANQGSEA. The length of the CDR3 is 13 residues. In DNA, the CDR3 is TGCAGCGTTGGACGAGGGCACCAAGAGACCCAGTACTTC. Residues: CSVGRGHQETQYF.

The V gene is TRBV15, the J gene TRBJ1-6; D is unclear. CDR1 and CDR2 (germline): LNHNV, YYDKDF (reference sequence). The V gene lost 4 bases and the J gene lost 6 bases, with 19 bases spanning the gap. The CDR3 loop spans 17 amino acids. The CDR3 sequence: CATSISSGIFFNSPLHF. The CDR3 region has the DNA TGTGCCACCAGCATTAGTTCCGGGATCTTTTTTAATTCACCCCTCCACTTT.

V usage is TRBV11-3 and J usage is TRBJ1-2; perhaps TRBD1 as D (6 bases). The CDR3 totals 15 residues. Deletions cut 0 bases from V and 8 bases from J, with 16 bases between. Germline CDR1 SGHNT, CDR2 YENEEA. CDR3 loop: CASSLDGRGTMGYTF. CDR3 nucleotide sequence: TGTGCCAGCAGCTTAGATGGGAGGGGGACAATGGGCTACACCTTC. The full variable domain, completed using reference TRBV11-3 and TRBJ1-2, is EAGVVQSPRYKIIEKKQPVAFWCNPISGHNTLYWYLQNLGQGPELLIRYENEEAVDDSQLPKDRFSAERLKGVDSTLKIQPAELGDSAVYLCASSLDGRGTMGYTFGSGTRLTVV.

V is TRBV7-2 and J is TRBJ1-1; 10 nucleotides align to TRBD1. Losses at the gene ends were 1 base for V and 5 bases for J; bases not matched to a gene: 10. CDR3 size: 17 residues. CDR1 and CDR2 (germline): SGHTA, FQGNSA. The CDR3 here is CASSLVLVTGGRTEAFF. CDR3 DNA sequence: TGTGCCAGCAGCTTAGTATTAGTGACAGGGGGCCGGACTGAAGCTTTCTTT.

To note about this clone: Other DNA sequences from this sample encode an identical CDR3 as well. V gene TRBV5-1 combines with J gene TRBJ2-2; D ambiguous. V lost 4 bases and J lost 2, with 12 bases in between. The CDR3 covers 15 residues. Germline V lookup: CDR1 SGHRS, CDR2 YFSETQ. The CDR3 nucleotides read TGCGCCAGCAGCGAATCTACAGAAAACACCGGGGAGCTGTTTTTT. Translation gives CASSESTENTGELFF. Full variable domain (missing parts from reference TRBV5-1 and TRBJ2-2): KAGVTQTPRYLIKTRGQQVTLSCSPISGHRSVSWYQQTPGQGLQFLFEYFSETQRNKGNFPGRFSGRQFSNSRSEMNVSTLELGDSALYLCASSESTENTGELFFGEGSRLTVL.

The rearrangement links TRBV18 to TRBJ2-7; 8 nucleotides line up with TRBD1. J was trimmed by 7 bases and V by 2 bases; bases with no gene match: 10. The CDR3 is 15 amino acids. Germline values: CDR1 KGHSH, CDR2 LQKENI. CDR3 DNA sequence: TGTGCCAGCTCACCAGAAAACCAGGGGGCTCTGGAGCAGTACTTC. It encodes CASSPENQGALEQYF.

This clone appeared once. The V gene is TRBV9, the J gene TRBJ1-2; 10 nucleotides align to TRBD1. There are 16 residues in the CDR3. CDR1 SGDLS and CDR2 YYNGEE come from the germline V gene. Losses at the gene ends were 7 bases for V and 7 bases for J; bases not matched to a gene: 16. For the CDR3, the DNA is TGTGCCAGCCGGCGGACAGGGGGTGTTAATTCGGGTGGCTACACCTTC. Residues: CASRRTGGVNSGGYTF.

The gene calls are TRBV4-2 and TRBJ2-1; TRBD2 matches 7 bases. CDR3 size: 16 residues. In germline, CDR1 is LGHNA, CDR2 YNFKEQ. The V segment lost 1 base and the J segment 4 bases; nucleotides outside the gene matches: 7. CDR3 sequence (DNA): TGTGCCAGCAGCCAAGTGGGGGGGACCTATTACAATGAGCAGTTCTTC. Translation gives CASSQVGGTYYNEQFF.

V is TRBV29-1 and J is TRBJ2-5, with 9 bases lining up with TRBD2. CDR1 and CDR2 from the germline V gene are SQVTM and ANQGSEA. CDR3 length: 13 residues. V lost 6 bases to trimming and J lost 4 bases; unmatched junction nucleotides: 6. The CDR3 sequence is CSVILAGTETQYF. In nucleotides, the CDR3 is TGCAGCGTCATTCTAGCGGGGACAGAGACCCAGTACTTC.

V gene TRBV28 combines with J gene TRBJ2-7, with 10 bases fitting TRBD1. Germline CDR1 MDHEN, CDR2 SYDVKM. Trimming took 4 bases from V and 5 from J; bases not matched to a gene: 26. The CDR3 runs to 21 residues. The CDR3 DNA reads as TGTGCCAGCAGTTCCAGACTTATCACGCGTACCGGGACAGGGGCAATCCACGAGCAGTACTTC. Protein sequence: CASSSRLITRTGTGAIHEQYF.

This chain links TRBV29-1 with TRBJ1-5; a weak D match, TRBD1 (6 bases). The CDR3 contains 13 residues. Trimming shortened V by 6 bases and J by 4 bases, and 13 bases separated the two germline ends. CDR1 and CDR2 (germline): SQVTM, ANQGSEA. The CDR3 spells CSVATGMNQPQHF. The CDR3 DNA reads as TGCAGCGTCGCAACAGGGATGAATCAGCCCCAGCATTTT.

The CDR3 sequence is CASSLGRGWDYSIFEQYF. The CDR3 DNA reads as TGTGCCAGCAGCCTCGGGAGGGGTTGGGACTATTCCATATTCGAGCAGTACTTC. The gene calls are TRBV5-6 and TRBJ2-7, with 8 bases matching TRBD2. CDR3 length equals 18 residues. Germline lookup yields CDR1 SGHDT and CDR2 YYEEEE. Losses at the gene ends were 4 bases for V and 6 bases for J; bases not matched to a gene: 21.

In the case of this clone: The same CDR3 is also encoded by other DNA sequences in this sample. V is TRBV5-1 and J is TRBJ2-2; 9 bases are a match to TRBD1. The V segment lost 3 bases and the J segment 5 bases; nucleotides outside the gene matches: 2. The CDR3 totals 14 residues. The germline V gene encodes CDR1 SGHRS and CDR2 YFSETQ. The CDR3 region has the DNA TGCGCCAGCAGCTCGGGACAGGGTACCGGGGAGCTGTTTTTT. Amino acid sequence: CASSSGQGTGELFF.

This chain uses TRBV27 with TRBJ2-7; D possibly corresponds to TRBD2 (5 bases). Germline V gene sequence: CDR1 MNHEY, CDR2 SMNVEV (reference sequence). This CDR3 comprises 14 residues. The V end lost 5 bases, the J end lost 3 bases, and 14 bases lay between the germline ends. This CDR3 is CASSPARRVYEQYF. In DNA, the CDR3 is TGTGCCAGCAGTCCGGCGAGGCGGGTCTACGAGCAGTACTTC.

This rearrangement joins TRBV18 to TRBJ2-2, with D hard to call. Germline CDR1 and CDR2: KGHSH and LQKENI. V dropped 3 bases and J dropped 0 bases, with 8 bases sitting between them. This CDR3 spans 15 amino acids. CDR3: CASSPLVANTGELFF. DNA of the CDR3: TGTGCCAGCTCACCTCTCGTCGCGAACACCGGGGAGCTGTTTTTT.

This chain's CDR3 is CASSPSGGAYNEQFF. The CDR3, as DNA: TGTGCCAGCAGCCCTAGCGGGGGGGCCTACAATGAGCAGTTCTTC. The chain combines TRBV7-9 with TRBJ2-1; 12 positions agree with TRBD2. Losses at the gene ends were 5 bases for V and 2 bases for J; bases not matched to a gene: 1. Per the germline V gene, CDR1 is SEHNR and CDR2 is FQNEAQ (reference sequence). This CDR3 is 15 amino acids long.

The CDR3 spells CATSRATQAVLNYGYTF. The CDR3 DNA reads TGTGCCACCAGCAGAGCCACACAGGCAGTCCTTAACTATGGCTACACCTTC. This chain uses TRBV15 with TRBJ1-2; D is perhaps TRBD1 (5 bases). Looked up from germline, CDR1 is LNHNV and CDR2 is YYDKDF (reference sequence). This CDR3 spans 17 amino acids. Trimming stripped 1 base from V and 1 base from J, with 16 bases between.